This T cell receptor (beta chain) emerged from a study of tumour-infiltrating T cells in Burkitt lymphoma. Study-level information: Overall and progression-free survival were predicted by productive clonality.

Some clones are missing from TCRdb's copy, which holds only in-frame ones; the method was immunoSEQ multiplex PCR. Of 12,000 to 15,000 clones listed, 60% to 80% are singletons. There are 13 residues in the CDR3. CDR1 SGHTA and CDR2 FQGTGA come from the germline V gene. V lost 5 bases and J lost 3, with 10 bases in between. The TCR comes from a human donor with diffuse large B-cell lymphoma. J is TRBJ1-1 and V is TRBV7-3, with unresolved D. The source material was tumor tissue. DNA of the CDR3: TGTGCCAGCAGCGAAGGGTCCTACACTGAAGCTTTCTTT. It encodes CASSEGSYTEAFF.